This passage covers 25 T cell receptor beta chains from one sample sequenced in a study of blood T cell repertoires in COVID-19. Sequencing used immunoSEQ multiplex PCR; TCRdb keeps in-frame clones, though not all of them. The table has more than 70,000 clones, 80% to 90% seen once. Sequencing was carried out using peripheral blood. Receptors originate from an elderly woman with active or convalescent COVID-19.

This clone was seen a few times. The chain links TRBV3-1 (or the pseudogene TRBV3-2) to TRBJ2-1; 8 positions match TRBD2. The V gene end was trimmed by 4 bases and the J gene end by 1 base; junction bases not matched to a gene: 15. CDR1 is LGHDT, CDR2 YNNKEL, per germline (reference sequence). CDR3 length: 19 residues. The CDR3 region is CASSPPKGGGPQSYNEQFF. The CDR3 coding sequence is TGTGCCAGCAGCCCCCCTAAGGGCGGGGGGCCCCAATCCTACAATGAGCAGTTCTTC.

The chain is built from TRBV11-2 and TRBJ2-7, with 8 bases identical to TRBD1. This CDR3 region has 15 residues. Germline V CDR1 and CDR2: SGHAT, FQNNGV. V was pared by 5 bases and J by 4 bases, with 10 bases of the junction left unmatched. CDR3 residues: CASSQAPDRVYEQYF. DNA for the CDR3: TGTGCCAGCAGCCAAGCCCCGGACAGGGTTTACGAGCAGTACTTC.

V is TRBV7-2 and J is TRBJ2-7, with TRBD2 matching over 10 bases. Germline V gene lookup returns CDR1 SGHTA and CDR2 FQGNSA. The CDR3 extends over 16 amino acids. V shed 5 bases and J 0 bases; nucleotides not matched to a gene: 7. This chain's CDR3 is CASSQRSSGSSYEQYF. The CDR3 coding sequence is TGTGCCAGCAGCCAGCGATCTAGCGGGAGCTCCTACGAGCAGTACTTC.

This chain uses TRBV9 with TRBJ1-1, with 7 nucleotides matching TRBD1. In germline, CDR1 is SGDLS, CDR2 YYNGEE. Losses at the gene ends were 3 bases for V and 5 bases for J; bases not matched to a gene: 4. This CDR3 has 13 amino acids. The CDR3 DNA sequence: TGTGCCAGCAGCGCTGACAGGGTGACTGAAGCTTTCTTT. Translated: CASSADRVTEAFF.

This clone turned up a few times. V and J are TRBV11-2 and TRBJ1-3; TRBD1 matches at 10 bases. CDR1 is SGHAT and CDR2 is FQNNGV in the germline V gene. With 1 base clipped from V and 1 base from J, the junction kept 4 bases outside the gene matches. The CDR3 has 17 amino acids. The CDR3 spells CASSLVGTGASGNTIYF. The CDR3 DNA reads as TGTGCCAGCAGCTTAGTCGGGACAGGGGCTTCTGGAAACACCATATATTTT.

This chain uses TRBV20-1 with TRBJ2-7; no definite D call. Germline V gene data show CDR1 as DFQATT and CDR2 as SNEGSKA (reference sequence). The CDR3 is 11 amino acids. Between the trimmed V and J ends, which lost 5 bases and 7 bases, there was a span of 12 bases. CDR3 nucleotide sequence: TGCAGTGCTGTCCGAGGTGGTGAGCAGTACTTC. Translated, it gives CSAVRGGEQYF.

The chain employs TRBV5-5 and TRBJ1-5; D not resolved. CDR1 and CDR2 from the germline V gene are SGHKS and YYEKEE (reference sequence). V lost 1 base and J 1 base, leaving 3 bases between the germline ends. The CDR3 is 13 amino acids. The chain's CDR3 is CASSLISNQPQHF. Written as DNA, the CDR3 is TGTGCCAGCAGCTTGATAAGCAATCAGCCCCAGCATTTT. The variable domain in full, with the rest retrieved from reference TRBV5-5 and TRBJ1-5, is DAGVTQSPTHLIKTRGQQVTLRCSPISGHKSVSWYQQVLGQGPQFIFQYYEKEERGRGNFPDRFSARQFPNYSSELNVNALLLGDSALYLCASSLISNQPQHFGDGTRLSIL.

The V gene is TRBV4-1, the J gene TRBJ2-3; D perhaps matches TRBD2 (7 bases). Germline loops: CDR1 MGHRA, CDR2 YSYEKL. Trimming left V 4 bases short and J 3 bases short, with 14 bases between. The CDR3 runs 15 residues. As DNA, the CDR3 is TGCGCCAGCAGCCGGGAGGGGGTGTATACAGATACGCAGTATTTT. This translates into CASSREGVYTDTQYF.

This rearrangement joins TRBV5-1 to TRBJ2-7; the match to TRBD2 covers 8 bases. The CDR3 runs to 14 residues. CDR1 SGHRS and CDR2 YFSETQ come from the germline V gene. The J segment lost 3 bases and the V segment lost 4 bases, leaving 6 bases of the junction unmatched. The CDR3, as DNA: TGCGCCAGCAGCAAAGGGACTAGAGACTACGAGCAGTACTTC. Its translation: CASSKGTRDYEQYF.

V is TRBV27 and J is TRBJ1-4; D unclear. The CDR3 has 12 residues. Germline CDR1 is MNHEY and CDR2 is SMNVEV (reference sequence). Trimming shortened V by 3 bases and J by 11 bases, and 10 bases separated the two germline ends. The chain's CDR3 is CASSFPGAKLFF. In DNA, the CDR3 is TGTGCCAGCAGTTTCCCGGGAGCTAAACTGTTTTTT.

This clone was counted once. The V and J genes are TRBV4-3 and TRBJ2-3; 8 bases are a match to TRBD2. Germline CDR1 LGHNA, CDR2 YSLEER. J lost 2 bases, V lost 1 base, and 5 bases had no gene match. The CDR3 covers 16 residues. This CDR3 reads CASSQGTSPNTDTQYF. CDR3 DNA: TGCGCCAGCAGCCAAGGGACTAGCCCCAACACAGATACGCAGTATTTT.

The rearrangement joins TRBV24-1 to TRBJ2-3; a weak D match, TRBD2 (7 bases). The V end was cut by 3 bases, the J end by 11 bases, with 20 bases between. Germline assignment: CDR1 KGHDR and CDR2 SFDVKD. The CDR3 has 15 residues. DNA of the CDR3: TGTGCCACCAGTGATAACGTAGGGGGGGCAGTAGGGCAGTATTTT. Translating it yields CATSDNVGGAVGQYF.

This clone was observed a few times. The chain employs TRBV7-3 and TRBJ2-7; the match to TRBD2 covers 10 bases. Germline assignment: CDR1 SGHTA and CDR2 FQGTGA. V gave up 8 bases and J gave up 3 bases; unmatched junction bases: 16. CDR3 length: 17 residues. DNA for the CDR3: TGTGCCAGCGACCCCCATTCAACACTAGCGGGATACTACGAGCAGTACTTC. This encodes CASDPHSTLAGYYEQYF.

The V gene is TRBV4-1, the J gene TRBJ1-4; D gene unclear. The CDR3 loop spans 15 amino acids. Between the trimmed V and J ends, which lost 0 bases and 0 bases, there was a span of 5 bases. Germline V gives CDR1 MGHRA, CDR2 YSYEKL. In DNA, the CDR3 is TGCGCCAGCAGCCAAGACGGGACAACTAATGAAAAACTGTTTTTT. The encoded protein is CASSQDGTTNEKLFF.

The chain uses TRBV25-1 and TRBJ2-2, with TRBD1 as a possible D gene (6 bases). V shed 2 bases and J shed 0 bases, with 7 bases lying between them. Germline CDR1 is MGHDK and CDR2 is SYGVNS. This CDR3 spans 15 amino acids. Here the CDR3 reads CASSEEGANTGELFF. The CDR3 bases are TGTGCCAGCAGTGAAGAGGGGGCGAACACCGGGGAGCTGTTTTTT.

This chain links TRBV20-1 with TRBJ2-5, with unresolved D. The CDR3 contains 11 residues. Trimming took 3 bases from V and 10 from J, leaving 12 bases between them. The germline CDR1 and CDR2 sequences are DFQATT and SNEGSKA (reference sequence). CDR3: CSASSVGDQYF. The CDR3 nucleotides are TGCAGTGCTAGTTCGGTCGGTGACCAGTACTTC.

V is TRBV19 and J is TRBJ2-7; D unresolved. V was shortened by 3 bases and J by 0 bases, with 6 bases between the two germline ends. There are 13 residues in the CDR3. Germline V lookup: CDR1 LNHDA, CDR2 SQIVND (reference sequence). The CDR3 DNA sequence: TGTGCCAGTAGTATCCAGATCTCCTACGAGCAGTACTTC. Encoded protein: CASSIQISYEQYF. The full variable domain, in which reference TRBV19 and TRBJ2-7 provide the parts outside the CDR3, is DGGITQSPKYLFRKEGQNVTLSCEQNLNHDAMYWYRQDPGQGLRLIYYSQIVNDFQKGDIAEGYSVSREKKESFPLTVTSAQKNPTAFYLCASSIQISYEQYFGPGTRLTVT.

The CDR3 is CASSLIPGNNQPQHF. In DNA, the CDR3 is TGTGCCAGCAGTTTAATCCCAGGGAACAATCAGCCCCAGCATTTT. The gene calls are TRBV28 and TRBJ1-5, with D maybe TRBD1 (5 bases). Deletions cut 2 bases from V and 3 bases from J, with 11 bases between. This CDR3 is 15 amino acids long. CDR1 is MDHEN and CDR2 is SYDVKM in the germline V gene.

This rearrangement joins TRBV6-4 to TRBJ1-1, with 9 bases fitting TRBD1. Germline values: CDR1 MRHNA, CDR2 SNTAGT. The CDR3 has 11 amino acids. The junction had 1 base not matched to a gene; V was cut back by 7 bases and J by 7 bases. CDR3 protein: CASTGQGEAFF. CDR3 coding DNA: TGTGCCAGCACGGGACAGGGTGAAGCTTTCTTT.

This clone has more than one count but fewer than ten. The CDR3 DNA sequence: TGTGCCACCAGTGATCGGCTACAGCCTTCCTACAATGAGCAGTTCTTC. Translation gives CATSDRLQPSYNEQFF. The J gene is TRBJ2-1, the V gene TRBV24-1; no clear D. CDR1 is KGHDR, CDR2 SFDVKD, per germline. The CDR3 totals 16 residues. Deletions cut 3 bases from V and 1 base from J, with 12 bases between.

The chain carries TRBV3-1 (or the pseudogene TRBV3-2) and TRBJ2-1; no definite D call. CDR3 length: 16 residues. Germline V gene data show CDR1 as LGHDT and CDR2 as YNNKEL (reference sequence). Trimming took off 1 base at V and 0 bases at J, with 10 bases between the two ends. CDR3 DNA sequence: TGTGCCAGCAGCCAAGTACAGAAGAGCTCCTACAATGAGCAGTTCTTC. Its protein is CASSQVQKSSYNEQFF.

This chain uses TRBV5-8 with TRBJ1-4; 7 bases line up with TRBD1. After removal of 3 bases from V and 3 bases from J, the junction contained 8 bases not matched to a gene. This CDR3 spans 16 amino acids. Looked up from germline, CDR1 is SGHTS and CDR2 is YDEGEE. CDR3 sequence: CASSYGDRASNEKLFF. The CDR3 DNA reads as TGTGCCAGCAGCTACGGAGACAGGGCATCTAATGAAAAACTGTTTTTT.

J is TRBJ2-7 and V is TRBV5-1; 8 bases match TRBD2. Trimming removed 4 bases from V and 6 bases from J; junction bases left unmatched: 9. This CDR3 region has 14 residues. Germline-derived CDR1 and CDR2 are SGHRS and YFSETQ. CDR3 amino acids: CASSDGGAWIEQYF. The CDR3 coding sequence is TGCGCCAGCAGCGACGGGGGGGCCTGGATCGAGCAGTACTTC.

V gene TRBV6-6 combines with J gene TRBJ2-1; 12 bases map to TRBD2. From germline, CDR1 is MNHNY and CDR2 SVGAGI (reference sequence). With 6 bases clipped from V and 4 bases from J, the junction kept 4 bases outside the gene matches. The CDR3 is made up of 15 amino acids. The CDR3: CASSLTSGGYNEQFF. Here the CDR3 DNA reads TGTGCCAGCAGCCTTACTAGCGGGGGGTACAATGAGCAGTTCTTC.

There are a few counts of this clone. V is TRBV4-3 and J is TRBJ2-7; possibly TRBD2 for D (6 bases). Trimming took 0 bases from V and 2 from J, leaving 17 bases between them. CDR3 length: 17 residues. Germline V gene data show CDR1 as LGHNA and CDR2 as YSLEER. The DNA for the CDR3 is TGCGCCAGCAGCCAAGAGGCGGGGACTTTAGGGGCCTACGAGCAGTACTTC. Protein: CASSQEAGTLGAYEQYF.